These 18 T cell receptor beta chains were all obtained from the same sample, sequenced in a study of cytomegalovirus exposure and HLA in healthy donors. PCR employed 60 Vbeta and 13 Jbeta primers. The repertoire was sequenced with immunoSEQ multiplex PCR; TCRdb's copy has only in-frame clones and lacks some. Its clone listing holds about 130,000 clones. The specimen sequenced was PBMCs. These receptors were collected from a man aged 18 to 30 in good health and CMV-seronegative.

The chain joins TRBV7-8 to TRBJ2-5; 7 bases match TRBD2. The ends lost 5 bases at V and 5 bases at J; junction bases unmatched: 8. The CDR3 spans 14 residues. Germline assignment: CDR1 SGHVS and CDR2 FQNEAQ. CDR3 in DNA: TGTGCCAGCAGCCGGACTAGGTCAGGGGAGACCCAGTACTTC. As protein: CASSRTRSGETQYF.

This chain connects TRBV28 to TRBJ2-7, with D uncertain. Trimming pared 6 bases from V and 3 bases from J, leaving 6 bases between. The CDR3 spans 11 residues. Germline-derived CDR1 and CDR2 are MDHEN and SYDVKM. The CDR3 DNA follows: TGTGCCAGCAGGGCGGACTACGAGCAGTACTTC. Its protein is CASRADYEQYF.

This chain joins TRBV27 and TRBJ1-2; maybe TRBD1 (6 bases). Trimming took 6 bases from V and 5 from J, leaving 13 bases between them. The CDR3 has 13 amino acids. CDR1 is MNHEY and CDR2 is SMNVEV in the germline V gene (reference sequence). For the CDR3, the DNA is TGTGCCAGCAGCTCGACAGGTACATATGGCTACACCTTC. It yields the protein CASSSTGTYGYTF.

V is TRBV28 and J is TRBJ1-1, with D unresolved. In germline, CDR1 is MDHEN, CDR2 SYDVKM. The CDR3 totals 12 residues. V lost 8 bases to trimming and J lost 8 bases, with 15 bases between them. The DNA of the CDR3 is TGTGCCAGCTGGGTGGCGGAGGAGGAAGCTTTCTTT. It yields the protein CASWVAEEEAFF. Drawing the rest from reference TRBV28 and TRBJ1-1, the complete variable domain is DVKVTQSSRYLVKRTGEKVFLECVQDMDHENMFWYRQDPGLGLRLIYFSYDVKMKEKGDIPEGYSVSREKKERFSLILESASTNQTSMYLCASWVAEEEAFFGQGTRLTVV.

V gene TRBV25-1 combines with J gene TRBJ1-4; the D is unclear. The germline gives CDR1 MGHDK, CDR2 SYGVNS. The germline V and J ends were trimmed by 6 bases and 4 bases, with 15 bases remaining between them. CDR3 length equals 15 residues. The CDR3 DNA is TGTGCCAGCAGCGAGAGTGGGCTTATTAATGAAAAACTGTTTTTT. Protein: CASSESGLINEKLFF.

The V gene is TRBV11-2, the J gene TRBJ1-2, with unresolved D. CDR3 length: 14 amino acids. V lost 7 bases, J lost 0 bases, and 12 bases lay in between. Germline CDR1 is SGHAT and CDR2 is FQNNGV. DNA of the CDR3: TGTGCCAGCACTATTGGGAGGGCTAACTATGGCTACACCTTC. This gives the protein CASTIGRANYGYTF. The whole variable domain, filled in from reference TRBV11-2 and TRBJ1-2, reads EAGVAQSPRYKIIEKRQSVAFWCNPISGHATLYWYQQILGQGPKLLIQFQNNGVVDDSQLPKDRFSAERLKGVDSTLKIQPAKLEDSAVYLCASTIGRANYGYTFGSGTRLTVV.

The chain uses TRBV7-6 and TRBJ1-5, with D tentatively TRBD1 (5 bases). The CDR3 has 13 residues. The germline V and J ends were trimmed by 5 bases and 7 bases, with 12 bases remaining between them. The V gene's germline CDR1 is SGHVS and CDR2 FNYEAQ. CDR3 in amino acids: CASSPRGVQPQHF. The CDR3 DNA reads as TGTGCCAGCAGCCCGCGGGGCGTACAGCCCCAGCATTTT.

The CDR3 loop reads CASSLAASGLQETQYF. CDR3 in DNA: TGCGCCAGCAGCTTGGCGGCTAGCGGCCTACAAGAGACCCAGTACTTC. This chain uses TRBV5-1 with TRBJ2-5; 7 bases agree with TRBD2. Trimming took 0 bases from V and 2 from J; bases not matched to a gene: 7. Germline lookup yields CDR1 SGHRS and CDR2 YFSETQ. The CDR3 has 16 residues.

The rearrangement uses TRBV7-2 and TRBJ1-2, with TRBD1 matching over 7 bases. The J segment lost 4 bases and the V segment lost 5 bases, leaving 10 bases of the junction unmatched. The length of the CDR3 is 15 residues. CDR1 is SGHTA and CDR2 is FQGNSA in the germline V gene. The CDR3 DNA sequence: TGTGCCAGCAGCCCCCGAGGGGGACAGACCTATGGCTACACCTTC. Amino acids: CASSPRGGQTYGYTF. The whole variable domain, remainder taken from reference TRBV7-2 and TRBJ1-2, is GAGVSQSPSNKVTEKGKDVELRCDPISGHTALYWYRQSLGQGLEFLIYFQGNSAPDKSGLPSDRFSAERTGGSVSTLTIQRTQQEDSAVYLCASSPRGGQTYGYTFGSGTRLTVV.

This chain connects TRBV5-6 to TRBJ2-7, with a tentative D call TRBD1 (5 bases). Germline lookup yields CDR1 SGHDT and CDR2 YYEEEE. V was cut by 0 bases and J by 3 bases, with 13 bases left in between. The CDR3 consists of 15 residues. Written as DNA, the CDR3 is TGTGCCAGCAGCTTGGCCGGAACAGGATTCTACGAGCAGTACTTC. This sequence encodes CASSLAGTGFYEQYF.

Comment on this clone: Mismatch with germline at one junction end may stem from a read error. The same CDR3 can be traced to other DNA sequences in this sample. The genes are TRBV11-2 and TRBJ1-4, with 8 nucleotides matching TRBD1. The CDR3 totals 15 residues. Germline assignment: CDR1 SGHAT and CDR2 FQNNGV. This CDR3 reads CASSTGTGWVNGLFF. For the CDR3, the DNA is TGCGCCAGCAGCACTGGGACAGGTTGGGTCAATGGACTGTTTTTT.

The genes are TRBV19 and TRBJ2-1; TRBD2 matches at 10 bases. Germline trimming cut 0 bases from V and 7 bases from J; bases unmatched to any gene: 9. This CDR3 spans 17 amino acids. Per germline, CDR1 LNHDA and CDR2 SQIVND (reference sequence). Here the CDR3 reads CASSIDLGGLASNEQFF. In nucleotides, the CDR3 is TGTGCCAGTAGTATAGATCTAGGGGGACTAGCGTCTAATGAGCAGTTCTTC.

This sequence joins TRBV6-5 and TRBJ2-3; 8 bases agree with TRBD2. V was pared by 5 bases and J by 4 bases, with 8 bases of the junction left unmatched. The CDR3 sequence is 15 residues long. Germline values: CDR1 MNHEY, CDR2 SVGAGI. CDR3 DNA sequence: TGTGCCAGCAGTACGGGAGGGCGGGGCTCAGATACGCAGTATTTT. Translated, it gives CASSTGGRGSDTQYF.

The chain combines TRBV28 with TRBJ1-2, with 11 nucleotides matching TRBD1. The junction had 10 bases not matched to a gene; V was cut back by 1 base and J by 0 bases. CDR1 is MDHEN, CDR2 SYDVKM, per germline. This CDR3 is built from 19 residues. The CDR3 DNA sequence: TGTGCCAGCAGTTTATCCGTCGGGACAGGGGGGTCCTCTAACTATGGCTACACCTTC. Protein: CASSLSVGTGGSSNYGYTF.

The gene calls are TRBV28 and TRBJ2-1; 11 positions match TRBD2. This CDR3 is 15 amino acids long. Trimming cost V 7 bases and J 5 bases; bases outside gene matches: 7. Per germline, CDR1 MDHEN and CDR2 SYDVKM. CDR3 sequence reads: CASMPLAGVDNEQFF. CDR3 DNA: TGTGCCAGCATGCCACTAGCGGGAGTTGACAATGAGCAGTTCTTC. Full variable domain (remainder filled in from reference TRBV28 and TRBJ2-1): DVKVTQSSRYLVKRTGEKVFLECVQDMDHENMFWYRQDPGLGLRLIYFSYDVKMKEKGDIPEGYSVSREKKERFSLILESASTNQTSMYLCASMPLAGVDNEQFFGPGTRLTVL.

This chain connects TRBV7-8 to TRBJ2-7; TRBD2 might be the D (6 bases). The CDR3 covers 12 residues. Germline assignment: CDR1 SGHVS and CDR2 FQNEAQ. The V gene lost 4 bases and the J gene lost 4 bases, with 8 bases spanning the gap. The CDR3 nucleotides are TGTGCCAGCAGCTCCGGACTATACGAGCAGTACTTC. Its protein product is CASSSGLYEQYF.

Comments on this clone: One end of the junction is discordant with germline, which a read error may explain. The chain links TRBV10-3 to TRBJ2-5; 7 bases align to TRBD1. Germline values: CDR1 ENHRY, CDR2 SYGVKD. The CDR3 is 15 residues long. The CDR3 loop reads CAISLRGGPPEAQYF. In DNA, the CDR3 is TGTGCCATCAGTTTAAGAGGGGGCCCCCCAGAGGCCCAGTACTTC.

The chain links TRBV7-2 to TRBJ2-7; 7 positions agree with TRBD2. The V gene end was trimmed by 1 base and the J gene end by 4 bases; junction bases not matched to a gene: 16. The CDR3 runs 18 residues. CDR1 SGHTA and CDR2 FQGNSA come from the germline V gene. CDR3 loop: CASSLGGGGRRLVYEQYF. The CDR3 bases are TGTGCCAGCAGCTTAGGCGGTGGCGGGAGAAGATTAGTATACGAGCAGTACTTC.